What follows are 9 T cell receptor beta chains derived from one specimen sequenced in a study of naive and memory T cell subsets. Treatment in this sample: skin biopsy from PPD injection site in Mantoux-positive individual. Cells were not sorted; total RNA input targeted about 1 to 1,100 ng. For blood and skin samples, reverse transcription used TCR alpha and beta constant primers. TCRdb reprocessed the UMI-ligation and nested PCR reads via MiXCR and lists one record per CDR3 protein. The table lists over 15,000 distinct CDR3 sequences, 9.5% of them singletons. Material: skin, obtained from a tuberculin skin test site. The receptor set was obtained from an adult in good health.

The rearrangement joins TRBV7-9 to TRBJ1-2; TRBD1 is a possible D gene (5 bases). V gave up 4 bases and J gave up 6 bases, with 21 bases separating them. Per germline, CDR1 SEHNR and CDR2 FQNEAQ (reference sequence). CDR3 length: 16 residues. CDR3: CASSSGNPAGGDGYTF. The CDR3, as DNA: TGTGCCAGCAGCTCCGGGAACCCGGCCGGGGGAGATGGCTACACCTTC. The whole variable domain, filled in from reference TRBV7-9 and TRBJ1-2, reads DTGVSQNPRHKITKRGQNVTFRCDPISEHNRLYWYRQTLGQGPEFLTYFQNEAQLEKSRLLSDRFSAERPKGSFSTLEIQRTEQGDSAMYLCASSSGNPAGGDGYTFGSGTRLTVV.

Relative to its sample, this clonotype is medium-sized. CDR3 in amino acids: CAISECIPQNTEAFF. CDR3 bases: TGTGCCATCAGTGAGTGTATACCTCAGAACACTGAAGCTTTCTTT. The V call is TRBV10-3, the J call TRBJ1-1; D unresolved. V was shortened by 1 base and J by 1 base, with 10 bases between the two germline ends. This CDR3 is built from 15 residues. Germline values: CDR1 ENHRY, CDR2 SYGVKD.

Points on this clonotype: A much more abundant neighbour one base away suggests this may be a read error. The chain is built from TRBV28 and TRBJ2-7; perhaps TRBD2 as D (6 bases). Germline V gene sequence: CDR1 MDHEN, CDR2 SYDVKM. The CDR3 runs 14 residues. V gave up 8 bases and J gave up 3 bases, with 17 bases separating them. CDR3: CASGQLAGRYEQYF. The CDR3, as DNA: TGTGCCAGCGGACAACTGGCGGGACGCTACGAGCAGTACTTC.

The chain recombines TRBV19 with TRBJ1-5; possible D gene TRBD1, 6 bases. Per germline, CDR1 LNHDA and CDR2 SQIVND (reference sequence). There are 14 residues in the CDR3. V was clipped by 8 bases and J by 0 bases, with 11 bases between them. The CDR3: CASGRQVSNQPQHF. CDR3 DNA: TGTGCCAGTGGTCGACAGGTTAGCAATCAGCCCCAGCATTTT.

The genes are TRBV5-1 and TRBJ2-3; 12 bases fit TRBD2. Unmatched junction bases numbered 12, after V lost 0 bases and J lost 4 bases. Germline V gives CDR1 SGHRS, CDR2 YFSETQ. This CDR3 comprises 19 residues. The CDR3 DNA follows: TGCGCCAGCAGCTTGGAGGGGGCTAGCGGGAGGGCCAATCCAGATACGCAGTATTTT. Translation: CASSLEGASGRANPDTQYF.

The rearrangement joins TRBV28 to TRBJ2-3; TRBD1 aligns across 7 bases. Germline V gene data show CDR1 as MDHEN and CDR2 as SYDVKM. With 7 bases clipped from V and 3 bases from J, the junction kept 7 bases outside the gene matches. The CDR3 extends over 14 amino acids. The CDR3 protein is CASNRRQGTDTQYF. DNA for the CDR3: TGTGCCAGCAACAGACGACAGGGAACAGATACGCAGTATTTT.

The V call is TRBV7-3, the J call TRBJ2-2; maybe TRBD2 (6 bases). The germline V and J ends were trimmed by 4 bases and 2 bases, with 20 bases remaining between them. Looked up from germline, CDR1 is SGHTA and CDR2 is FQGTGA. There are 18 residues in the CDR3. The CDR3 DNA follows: TGTGCCAGCAGCTCCCGGGGTAGCGGTAAAACCAACACCGGGGAGCTGTTTTTT. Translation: CASSSRGSGKTNTGELFF.

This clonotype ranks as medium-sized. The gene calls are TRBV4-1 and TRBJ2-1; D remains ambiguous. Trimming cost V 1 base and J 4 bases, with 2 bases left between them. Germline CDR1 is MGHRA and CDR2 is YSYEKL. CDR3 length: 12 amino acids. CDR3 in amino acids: CASSQGYNEQFF. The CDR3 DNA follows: TGCGCCAGCAGCCAAGGTTACAATGAGCAGTTCTTC.

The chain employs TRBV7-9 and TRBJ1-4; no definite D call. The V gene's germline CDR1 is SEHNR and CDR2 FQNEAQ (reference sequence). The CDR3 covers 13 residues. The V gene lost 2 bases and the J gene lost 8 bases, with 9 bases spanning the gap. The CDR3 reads CASSLNLAEKLFF. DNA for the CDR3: TGTGCCAGCAGCTTAAATCTGGCCGAAAAACTGTTTTTT.